This T cell receptor beta chain came from a study of T cell changes during pregnancy in multiple sclerosis. Sequenced by immunoSEQ multiplex PCR; TCRdb stores in-frame clones only, minus some. The sample has about 96,000 clones, 92% seen once. The CDR3 covers 14 residues. V shed 7 bases, J shed 8 bases, and the junction held 8 bases outside the gene matches. Germline CDR1 reads SNHLY; CDR2 reads FYNNEI. The genes are TRBV2 and TRBJ1-2, with 12 positions matching TRBD1. This clonotype was sampled from a female donor with multiple sclerosis, enrolled in a pregnancy study. The starting material was peripheral blood, obtained in the first trimester of pregnancy. CDR3 bases: TGTGCCAGCACTCGGGACAGGGGGCGCCGGGGCTACACCTTC. Translation: CASTRDRGRRGYTF.